This T cell receptor beta chain emerged from a study of response to subunit inactivated influenza vaccine. This clonotype was seen ten or more times. This CDR3 has 15 amino acids. Germline CDR1 MDHEN, CDR2 SYDVKM. V was pared by 4 bases and J by 2 bases, with 5 bases of the junction left unmatched. TCRdb independently ran MiXCR on the RT-PCR reads; one entry per CDR3 protein. The repertoire holds roughly 160,000 distinct CDR3 sequences, with about 10% as singletons. J is TRBJ2-3 and V is TRBV28, with TRBD2 identical over 8 bases. The specimen was CD8+ T cells sorted from PBMCs, collected less than 30 months after vaccination. This clonotype originated in a man aged 45 to 70 who received an inactivated influenza vaccine. The DNA for the CDR3 is TGTGCCAGCAGTTCCCTGACTAGCGCCACAGATACGCAGTATTTT. As protein: CASSSLTSATDTQYF.